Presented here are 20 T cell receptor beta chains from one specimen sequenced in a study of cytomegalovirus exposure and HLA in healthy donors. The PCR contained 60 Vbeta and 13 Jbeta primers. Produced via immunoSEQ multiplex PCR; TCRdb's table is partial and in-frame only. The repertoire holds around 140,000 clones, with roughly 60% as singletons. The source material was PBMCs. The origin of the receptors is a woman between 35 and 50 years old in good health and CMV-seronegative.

CDR3 amino acids: CASSNHRDSNQPQHF. The CDR3 DNA reads TGTGCCAGCAGCAACCACAGGGATAGCAATCAGCCCCAGCATTTT. This sequence joins TRBV7-2 and TRBJ1-5, with a possible D match to TRBD1 (6 bases). Germline assignment: CDR1 SGHTA and CDR2 FQGNSA. There are 15 residues in the CDR3. The V gene lost 5 bases and the J gene lost 0 bases, with 11 bases spanning the gap.

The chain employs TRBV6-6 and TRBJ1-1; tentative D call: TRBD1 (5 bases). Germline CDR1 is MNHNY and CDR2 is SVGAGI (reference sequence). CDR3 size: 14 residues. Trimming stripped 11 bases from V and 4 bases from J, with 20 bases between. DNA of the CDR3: TGTGCCGCTTTTGCGGGAGGGGTGGGCACTGAAGCTTTCTTT. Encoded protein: CAAFAGGVGTEAFF.

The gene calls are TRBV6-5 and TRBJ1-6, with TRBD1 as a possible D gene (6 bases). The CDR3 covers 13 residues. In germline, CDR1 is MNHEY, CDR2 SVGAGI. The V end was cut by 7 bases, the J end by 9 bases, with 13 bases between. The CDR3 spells CASKQGRGSPLHF. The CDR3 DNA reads TGTGCCAGCAAACAGGGAAGAGGTTCACCCCTCCACTTT.

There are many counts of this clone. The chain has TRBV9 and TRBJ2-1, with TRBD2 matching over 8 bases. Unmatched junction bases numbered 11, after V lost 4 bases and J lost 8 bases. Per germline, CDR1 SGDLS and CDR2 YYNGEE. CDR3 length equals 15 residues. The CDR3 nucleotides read TGTGCCAGCAGCTGGCGGGGGGCCATGGCCGATGAGCAGTTCTTC. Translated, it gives CASSWRGAMADEQFF.

CDR3 amino acids: CASSRTDFFSYEQYF. In nucleotides, the CDR3 is TGTGCCAGCAGTCGGACAGATTTTTTCTCCTACGAGCAGTACTTC. V is TRBV7-9 and J is TRBJ2-7; TRBD1 is a possible D gene (6 bases). Trimming took 6 bases from V and 0 from J, leaving 15 bases between them. The CDR3 spans 15 residues. Germline CDR1 is SEHNR and CDR2 is FQNEAQ (reference sequence).

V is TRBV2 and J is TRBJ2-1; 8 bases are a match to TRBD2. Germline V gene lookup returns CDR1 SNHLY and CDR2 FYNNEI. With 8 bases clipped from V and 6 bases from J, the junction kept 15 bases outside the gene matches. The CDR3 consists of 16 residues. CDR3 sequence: CASGSKRGLDGNEQFF. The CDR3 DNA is TGTGCCAGCGGCTCCAAGAGGGGACTAGACGGCAATGAGCAGTTCTTC.

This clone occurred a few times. The CDR3 DNA sequence: TGTGCCAGCAGTTCACTACAAACTAGATACAATGAGCAGTTCTTC. This codes for CASSSLQTRYNEQFF. The genes are TRBV28 and TRBJ2-1; D is possibly TRBD2 (5 bases). Germline V gene sequence: CDR1 MDHEN, CDR2 SYDVKM. CDR3 size: 15 residues. V shed 4 bases and J shed 4 bases, with 14 bases lying between them.

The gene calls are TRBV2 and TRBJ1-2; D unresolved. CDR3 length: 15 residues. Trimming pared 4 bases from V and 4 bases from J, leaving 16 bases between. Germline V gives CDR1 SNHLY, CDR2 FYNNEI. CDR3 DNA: TGTGCCAGCAGTGTCCGGGGTAGGGATGCCTATGGCTACACCTTC. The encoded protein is CASSVRGRDAYGYTF. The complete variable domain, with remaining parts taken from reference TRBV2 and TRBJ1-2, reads EPEVTQTPSHQVTQMGQEVILRCVPISNHLYFYWYRQILGQKVEFLVSFYNNEISEKSEIFDDQFSVERPDGSNFTLKIRSTKLEDSAMYFCASSVRGRDAYGYTFGSGTRLTVV.

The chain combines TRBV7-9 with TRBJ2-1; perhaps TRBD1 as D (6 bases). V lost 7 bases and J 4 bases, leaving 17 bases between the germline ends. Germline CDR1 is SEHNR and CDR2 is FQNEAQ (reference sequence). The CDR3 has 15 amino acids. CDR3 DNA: TGTGCCAGCATCCTCCGGACAGAACATTACAATGAGCAGTTCTTC. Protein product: CASILRTEHYNEQFF.

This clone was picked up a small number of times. CDR3 loop: CASSQDSYNSPLHF. The CDR3 DNA reads as TGTGCCAGCAGCCAGGACAGTTATAATTCACCCCTCCACTTT. The J gene is TRBJ1-6, the V gene TRBV7-9, with D possibly being TRBD1 (6 bases). The germline CDR1 and CDR2 sequences are SEHNR and FQNEAQ (reference sequence). The CDR3 spans 14 residues. The V gene lost 5 bases and the J gene lost 4 bases, with 9 bases spanning the gap.

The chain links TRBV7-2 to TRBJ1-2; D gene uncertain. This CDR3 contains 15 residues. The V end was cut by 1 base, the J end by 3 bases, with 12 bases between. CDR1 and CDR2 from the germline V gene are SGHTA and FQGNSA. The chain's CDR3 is CASSLERAGHYGYTF. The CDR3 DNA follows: TGTGCCAGCAGCTTAGAGCGGGCTGGGCACTATGGCTACACCTTC. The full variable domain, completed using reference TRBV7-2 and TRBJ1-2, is GAGVSQSPSNKVTEKGKDVELRCDPISGHTALYWYRQSLGQGLEFLIYFQGNSAPDKSGLPSDRFSAERTGGSVSTLTIQRTQQEDSAVYLCASSLERAGHYGYTFGSGTRLTVV.

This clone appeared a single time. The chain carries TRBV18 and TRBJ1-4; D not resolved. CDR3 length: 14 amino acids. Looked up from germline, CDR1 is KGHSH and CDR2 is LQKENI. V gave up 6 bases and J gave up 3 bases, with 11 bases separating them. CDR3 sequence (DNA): TGTGCCAGCTCCCAGGAGGTGGCTAATGAAAAACTGTTTTTT. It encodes CASSQEVANEKLFF.

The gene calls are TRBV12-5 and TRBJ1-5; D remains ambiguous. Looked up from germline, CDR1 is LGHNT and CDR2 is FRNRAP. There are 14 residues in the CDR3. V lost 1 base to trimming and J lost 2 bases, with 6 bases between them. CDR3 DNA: TGTGCTAGTGGTTTGGCCCGGGGCAATCAGCCCCAGCATTTT. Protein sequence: CASGLARGNQPQHF.

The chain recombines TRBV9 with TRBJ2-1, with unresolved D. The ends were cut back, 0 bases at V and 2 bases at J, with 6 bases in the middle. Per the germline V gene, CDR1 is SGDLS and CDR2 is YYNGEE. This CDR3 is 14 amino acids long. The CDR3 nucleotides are TGTGCCAGCAGCGTAGCCTCCCCCTACAATGAGCAGTTCTTC. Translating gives CASSVASPYNEQFF.

In DNA form, the CDR3 reads TGCAGCGTTCAACAGGGGGCGAATTCACCCCTCCACTTT. Its translation: CSVQQGANSPLHF. V is TRBV29-1 and J is TRBJ1-6; 9 bases agree with TRBD1. The germline V gene encodes CDR1 SQVTM and CDR2 ANQGSEA. The V and J ends lost 5 bases and 7 bases, in that order; junction bases with no gene match: 3. This CDR3 spans 13 amino acids.

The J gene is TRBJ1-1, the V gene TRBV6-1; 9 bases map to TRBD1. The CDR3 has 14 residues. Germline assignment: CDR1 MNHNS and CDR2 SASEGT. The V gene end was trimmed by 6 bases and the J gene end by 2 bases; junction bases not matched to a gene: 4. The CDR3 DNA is TGTGCCAGCAGCGGGGACAGGGTTAACACTGAAGCTTTCTTT. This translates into CASSGDRVNTEAFF.

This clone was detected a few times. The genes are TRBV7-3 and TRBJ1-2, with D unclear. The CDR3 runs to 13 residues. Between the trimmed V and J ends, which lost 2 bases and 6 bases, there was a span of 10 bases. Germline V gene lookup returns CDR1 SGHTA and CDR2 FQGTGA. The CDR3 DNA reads TGTGCCAGCAGCTTAGCGAATCTCGATGGCTACACCTTC. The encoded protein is CASSLANLDGYTF.

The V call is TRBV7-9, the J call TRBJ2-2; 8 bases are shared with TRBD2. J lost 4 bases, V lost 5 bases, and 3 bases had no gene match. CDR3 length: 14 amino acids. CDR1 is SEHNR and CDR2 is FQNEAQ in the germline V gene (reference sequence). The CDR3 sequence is CASSREGGTGELFF. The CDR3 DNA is TGTGCCAGCAGCCGGGAGGGGGGCACCGGGGAGCTGTTTTTT.

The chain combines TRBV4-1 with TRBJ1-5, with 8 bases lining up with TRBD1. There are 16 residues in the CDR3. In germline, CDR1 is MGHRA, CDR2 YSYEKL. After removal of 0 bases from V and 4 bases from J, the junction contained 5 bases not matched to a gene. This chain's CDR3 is CASSQEGTGFNQPQHF. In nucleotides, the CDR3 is TGCGCCAGCAGCCAAGAAGGGACAGGTTTTAATCAGCCCCAGCATTTT.

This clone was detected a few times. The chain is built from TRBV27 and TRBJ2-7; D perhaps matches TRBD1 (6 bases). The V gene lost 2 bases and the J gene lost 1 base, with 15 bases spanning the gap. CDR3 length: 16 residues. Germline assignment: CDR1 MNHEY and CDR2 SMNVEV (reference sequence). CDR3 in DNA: TGTGCCAGCAGTTTAATCAACAGGGATGGTTCCTACGAGCAGTACTTC. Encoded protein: CASSLINRDGSYEQYF.